One TCR beta chain is described in this entry. This entry is derived from a study of blood T cell repertoires in COVID-19. Turning to the study itself: COVID-19 samples collected from the United States, Italy and Spain covered acute and convalescent phases.

Trimming removed 4 bases from V and 2 bases from J; junction bases left unmatched: 3. CDR1 and CDR2 from the germline V gene are MNHEY and SMNVEV (reference sequence). The length of the CDR3 is 15 residues. The data were produced by immunoSEQ multiplex PCR, yet TCRdb's version contains in-frame clones alone and is incomplete. Of roughly 200,000 clones in the sample, around 79% were seen once. Sequencing was performed on peripheral blood. The sequence came from a man in his fifties or sixties who had recovered from COVID-19. The V call is TRBV27, the J call TRBJ1-5; 9 bases match TRBD1. Here the CDR3 reads CASSSHRGRNQPQHF. The CDR3 nucleotides read TGTGCCAGCAGTTCCCACAGGGGGCGCAATCAGCCCCAGCATTTT.